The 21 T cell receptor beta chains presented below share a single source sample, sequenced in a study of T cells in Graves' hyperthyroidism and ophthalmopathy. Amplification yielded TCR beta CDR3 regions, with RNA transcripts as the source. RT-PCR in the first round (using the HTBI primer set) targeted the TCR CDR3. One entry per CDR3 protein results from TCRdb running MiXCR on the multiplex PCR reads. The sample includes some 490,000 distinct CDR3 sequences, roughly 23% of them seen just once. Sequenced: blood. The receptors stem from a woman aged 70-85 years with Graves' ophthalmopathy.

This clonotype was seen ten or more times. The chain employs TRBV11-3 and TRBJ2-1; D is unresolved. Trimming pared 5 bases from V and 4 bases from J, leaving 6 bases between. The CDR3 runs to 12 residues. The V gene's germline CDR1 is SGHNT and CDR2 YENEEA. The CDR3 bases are TGTGCCAGCAGCCAAAGGTACAATGAGCAGTTCTTC. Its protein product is CASSQRYNEQFF.

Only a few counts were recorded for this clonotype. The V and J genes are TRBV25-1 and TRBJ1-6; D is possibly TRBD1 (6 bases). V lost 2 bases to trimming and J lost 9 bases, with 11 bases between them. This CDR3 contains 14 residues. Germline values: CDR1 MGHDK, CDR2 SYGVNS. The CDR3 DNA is TGTGCCAGCAGTGAACGGGGGGCTAGTTCACCCCTCCACTTT. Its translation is CASSERGASSPLHF.

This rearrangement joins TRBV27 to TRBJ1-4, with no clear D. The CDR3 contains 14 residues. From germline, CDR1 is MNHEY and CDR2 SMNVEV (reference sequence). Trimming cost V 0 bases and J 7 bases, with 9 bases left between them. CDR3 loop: CASSLSVSVEKLFF. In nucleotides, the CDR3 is TGTGCCAGCAGTTTATCGGTATCGGTTGAAAAACTGTTTTTT.

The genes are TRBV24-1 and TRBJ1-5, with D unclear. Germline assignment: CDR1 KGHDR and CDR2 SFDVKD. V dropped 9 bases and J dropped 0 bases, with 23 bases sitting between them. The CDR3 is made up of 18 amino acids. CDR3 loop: CATCLAPREPPSNQPQHF. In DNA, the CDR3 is TGTGCCACCTGCCTGGCGCCACGGGAGCCACCTAGCAATCAGCCCCAGCATTTT.

CDR3 sequence: CASRGRTGELFF. In DNA, the CDR3 is TGTGCCAGCAGGGGGCGGACCGGGGAGCTGTTTTTT. This chain joins TRBV7-9 and TRBJ2-2; D is perhaps TRBD1 (5 bases). The V gene's germline CDR1 is SEHNR and CDR2 FQNEAQ (reference sequence). Trimming removed 6 bases from V and 5 bases from J, with 7 bases in between. The CDR3 contains 12 residues.

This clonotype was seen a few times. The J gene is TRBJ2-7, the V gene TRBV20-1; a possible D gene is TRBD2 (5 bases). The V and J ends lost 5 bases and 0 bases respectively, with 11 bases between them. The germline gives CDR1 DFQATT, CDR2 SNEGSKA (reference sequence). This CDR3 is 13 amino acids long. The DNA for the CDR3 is TGCAGTGCTCAGTGGACTGTCTCCTACGAGCAGTACTTC. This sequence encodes CSAQWTVSYEQYF.

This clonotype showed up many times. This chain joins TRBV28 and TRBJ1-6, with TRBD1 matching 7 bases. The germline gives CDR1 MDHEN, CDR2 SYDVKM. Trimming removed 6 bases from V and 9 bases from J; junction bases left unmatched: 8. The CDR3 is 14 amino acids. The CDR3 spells CASRGGGFFSPLHF. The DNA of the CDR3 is TGTGCCAGCAGAGGAGGGGGCTTTTTTTCACCCCTCCACTTT.

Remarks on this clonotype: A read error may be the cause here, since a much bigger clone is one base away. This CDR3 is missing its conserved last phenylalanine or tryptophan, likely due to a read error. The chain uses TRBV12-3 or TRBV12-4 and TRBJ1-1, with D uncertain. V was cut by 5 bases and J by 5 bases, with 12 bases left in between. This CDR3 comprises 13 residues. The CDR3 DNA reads TGTGCCAGCAGTAGGAGCACGGGGACTGAAGCTTTCCTT. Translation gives CASSRSTGTEAFL.

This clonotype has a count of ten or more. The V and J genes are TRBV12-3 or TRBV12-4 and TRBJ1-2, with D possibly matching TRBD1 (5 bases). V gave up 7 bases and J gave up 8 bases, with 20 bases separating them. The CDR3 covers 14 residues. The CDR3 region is CASTRPGRGGGYTF. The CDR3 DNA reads TGTGCCAGCACCCGCCCTGGGAGGGGAGGCGGCTACACCTTC.

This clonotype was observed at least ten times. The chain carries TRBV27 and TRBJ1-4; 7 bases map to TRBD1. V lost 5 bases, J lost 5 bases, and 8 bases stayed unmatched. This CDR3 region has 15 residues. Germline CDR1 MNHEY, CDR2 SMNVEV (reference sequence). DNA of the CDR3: TGTGCCAGCAGTCGAGAGACAGGGAGAAATGAAAAACTGTTTTTT. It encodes CASSRETGRNEKLFF.

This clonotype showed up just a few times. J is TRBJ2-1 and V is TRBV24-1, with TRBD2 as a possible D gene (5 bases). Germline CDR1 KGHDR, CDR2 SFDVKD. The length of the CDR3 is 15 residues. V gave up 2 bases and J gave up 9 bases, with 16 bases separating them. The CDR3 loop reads CATSDSGSPLGEQFF. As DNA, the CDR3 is TGTGCCACCAGTGATTCGGGGTCCCCTCTCGGTGAGCAGTTCTTC.

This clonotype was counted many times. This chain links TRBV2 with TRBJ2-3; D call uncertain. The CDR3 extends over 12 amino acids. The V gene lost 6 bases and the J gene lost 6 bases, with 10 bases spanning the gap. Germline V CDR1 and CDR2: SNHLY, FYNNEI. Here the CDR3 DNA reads TGTGCCAGCAGGAATGATGGGGATACGCAGTATTTT. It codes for CASRNDGDTQYF.

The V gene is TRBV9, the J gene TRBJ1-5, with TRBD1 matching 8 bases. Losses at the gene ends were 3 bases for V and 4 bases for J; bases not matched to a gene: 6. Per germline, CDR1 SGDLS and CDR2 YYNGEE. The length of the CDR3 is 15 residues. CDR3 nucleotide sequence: TGTGCCAGCAGCGCTACAGGGGGGATTAATCAGCCCCAGCATTTT. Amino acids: CASSATGGINQPQHF.

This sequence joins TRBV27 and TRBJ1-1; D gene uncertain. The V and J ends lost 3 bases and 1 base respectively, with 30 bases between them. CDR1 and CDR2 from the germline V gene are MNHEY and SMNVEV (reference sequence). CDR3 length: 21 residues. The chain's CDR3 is CASSFPRQFGSPKYPNTEAFF. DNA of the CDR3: TGTGCCAGCAGTTTCCCGCGACAATTCGGCAGCCCAAAATACCCGAACACTGAAGCTTTCTTT.

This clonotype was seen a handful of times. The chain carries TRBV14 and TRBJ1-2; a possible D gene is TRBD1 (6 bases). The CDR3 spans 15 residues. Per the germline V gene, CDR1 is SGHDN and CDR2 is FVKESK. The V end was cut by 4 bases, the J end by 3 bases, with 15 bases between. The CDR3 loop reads CASSPPGRGHYGYTF. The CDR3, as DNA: TGTGCCAGCAGCCCGCCGGGCAGGGGTCACTATGGCTACACCTTC.

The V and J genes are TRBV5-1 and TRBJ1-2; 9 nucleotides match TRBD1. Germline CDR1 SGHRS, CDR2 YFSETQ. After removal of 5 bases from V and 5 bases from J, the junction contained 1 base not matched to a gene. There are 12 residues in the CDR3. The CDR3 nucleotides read TGCGCCAGCAGGGGACAGGGTTATGGCTACACCTTC. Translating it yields CASRGQGYGYTF. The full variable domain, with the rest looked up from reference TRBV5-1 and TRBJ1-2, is KAGVTQTPRYLIKTRGQQVTLSCSPISGHRSVSWYQQTPGQGLQFLFEYFSETQRNKGNFPGRFSGRQFSNSRSEMNVSTLELGDSALYLCASRGQGYGYTFGSGTRLTVV.

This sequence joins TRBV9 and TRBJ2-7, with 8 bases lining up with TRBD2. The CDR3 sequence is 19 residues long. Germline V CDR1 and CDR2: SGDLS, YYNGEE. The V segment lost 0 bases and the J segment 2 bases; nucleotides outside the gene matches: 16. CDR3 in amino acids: CASSVGGQGASGPPYEQYF. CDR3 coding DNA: TGTGCCAGCAGCGTAGGGGGGCAGGGAGCTAGCGGGCCCCCCTACGAGCAGTACTTC.

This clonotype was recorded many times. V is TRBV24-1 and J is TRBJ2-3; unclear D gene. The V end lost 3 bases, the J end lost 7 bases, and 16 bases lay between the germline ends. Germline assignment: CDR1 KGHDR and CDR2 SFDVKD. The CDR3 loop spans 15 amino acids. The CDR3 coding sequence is TGTGCCACCAGTGATGAGTTGGGAAATGCCCATACGCAGTATTTT. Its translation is CATSDELGNAHTQYF.

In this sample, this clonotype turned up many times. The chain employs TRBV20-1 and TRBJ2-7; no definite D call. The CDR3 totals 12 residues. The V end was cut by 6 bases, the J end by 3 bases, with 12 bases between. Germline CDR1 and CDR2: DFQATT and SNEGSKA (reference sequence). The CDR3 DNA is TGCAGTGCATCTCCCAGCCTCTACGAGCAGTACTTC. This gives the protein CSASPSLYEQYF.

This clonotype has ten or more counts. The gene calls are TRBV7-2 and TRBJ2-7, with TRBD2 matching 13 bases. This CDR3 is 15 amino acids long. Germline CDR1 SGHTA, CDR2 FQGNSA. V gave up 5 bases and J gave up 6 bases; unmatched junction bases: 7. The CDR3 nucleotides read TGTGCCAGCAGCCCCTTCACTAGCGGGGGGGGCGAGCAGTACTTC. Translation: CASSPFTSGGGEQYF. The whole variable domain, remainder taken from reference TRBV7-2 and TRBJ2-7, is GAGVSQSPSNKVTEKGKDVELRCDPISGHTALYWYRQSLGQGLEFLIYFQGNSAPDKSGLPSDRFSAERTGGSVSTLTIQRTQQEDSAVYLCASSPFTSGGGEQYFGPGTRLTVT.

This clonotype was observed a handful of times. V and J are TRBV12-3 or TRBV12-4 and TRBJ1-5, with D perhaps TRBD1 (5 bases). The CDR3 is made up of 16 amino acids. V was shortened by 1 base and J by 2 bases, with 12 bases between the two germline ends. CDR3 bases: TGTGCCAGCAGTTTAGATCCGGGACGGGGCAATCAGCCCCAGCATTTT. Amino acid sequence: CASSLDPGRGNQPQHF.